This TCR beta chain stems from a study of T cell repertoires in cytomegalovirus infection. This clonotype appeared many times. Its specificity is unknown. This CDR3 comprises 14 residues. Germline V CDR1 and CDR2: MNHNS, SASEGT. V lost 2 bases and J 6 bases, leaving 12 bases between the germline ends. MiXCR, run by TCRdb on the reads, gives a single entry per CDR3 protein. The table lists roughly 700,000 distinct CDR3 sequences, around 35% of them singletons. Overall study results and limits: In two of eight donors, the top clonotype was HLA-C-restricted CMV-specific.

This receptor was identified in a human donor in good health (CMV status not recorded). Some clones in this sample may be carry-over from other donors' samples. The V call is TRBV6-1, the J call TRBJ2-3, with TRBD2 as a possible D gene (6 bases). Material: cultured PBMCs, obtained from culture after CMV antigen stimulation. Here the CDR3 reads CASSERVLADTQYF. The CDR3 DNA is TGTGCCAGCAGTGAAAGGGTCCTAGCGGATACGCAGTATTTT.